The next 17 T cell receptor beta chains were all read from a single sample in a study of chemoradiotherapy in HPV16-positive cancers. Generated by immunoSEQ multiplex PCR, the TCRdb table keeps only in-frame clones and is missing some. In the table there are about 8,800 clones, roughly three quarters of which are singletons. The sequencing used tumor tissue, collected from a patient who underwent chemoradiotherapy. These receptors were taken from a human donor with HPV-associated anogenital cancer.

The chain has TRBV29-1 and TRBJ1-6; possible D gene TRBD1, 6 bases. Germline V gene lookup returns CDR1 SQVTM and CDR2 ANQGSEA. CDR3 length: 13 amino acids. V lost 5 bases to trimming and J lost 9 bases, with 14 bases between them. The CDR3 protein is CSVKTGLGSPLHF. DNA of the CDR3: TGCAGCGTTAAAACAGGGTTAGGTTCACCCCTCCACTTT.

The rearrangement uses TRBV20-1 and TRBJ2-7; tentative D call: TRBD1 (5 bases). The CDR3 is made up of 11 amino acids. Trimming cost V 5 bases and J 3 bases, with 8 bases left between them. CDR1 and CDR2 from the germline V gene are DFQATT and SNEGSKA (reference sequence). This CDR3 reads CSAHQGYEQYF. CDR3 nucleotide sequence: TGCAGTGCTCATCAGGGCTACGAGCAGTACTTC.

V gene TRBV6-1 combines with J gene TRBJ2-3, with no clear D. V dropped 4 bases and J dropped 4 bases, with 12 bases sitting between them. Germline loops: CDR1 MNHNS, CDR2 SASEGT. This CDR3 spans 14 amino acids. The CDR3: CASSAQVGSDTQYF. The CDR3 nucleotides read TGTGCCAGCAGTGCCCAAGTGGGGTCAGATACGCAGTATTTT.

This clone was detected a few times. The chain couples TRBV30 to TRBJ2-7, with D unclear. V was trimmed by 3 bases and J by 2 bases, leaving 14 bases between them. The CDR3 consists of 14 residues. The V gene's germline CDR1 is GTSNPN and CDR2 SVGIG (reference sequence). CDR3 amino acids: CAWSRRLLAYEQYF. The CDR3, as DNA: TGTGCCTGGAGCCGAAGACTCCTCGCCTACGAGCAGTACTTC.

In this sample, this clone turned up once. The rearrangement uses TRBV5-1 and TRBJ1-3; no definite D call. V dropped 0 bases and J dropped 0 bases, with 10 bases sitting between them. Germline CDR1 reads SGHRS; CDR2 reads YFSETQ. The CDR3 has 16 residues. This chain's CDR3 is CASSLEMGPSGNTIYF. As DNA, the CDR3 is TGCGCCAGCAGCTTGGAAATGGGTCCCTCTGGAAACACCATATATTTT.

The CDR3 sequence: CASSLRGGNGYTF. The CDR3 DNA reads as TGTGCCAGCAGCTTACGGGGAGGAAATGGCTACACCTTC. This chain uses TRBV7-9 with TRBJ1-2; no definite D call. Germline V CDR1 and CDR2: SEHNR, FQNEAQ (reference sequence). Trimming took 2 bases from V and 6 from J, leaving 10 bases between them. This CDR3 comprises 13 residues.

The V call is TRBV6-1, the J call TRBJ2-3; either TRBD1 or TRBD2 may fit D (5 bases each). Between the trimmed V and J ends, which lost 7 bases and 3 bases, there was a span of 14 bases. Looked up from germline, CDR1 is MNHNS and CDR2 is SASEGT. This CDR3 spans 14 amino acids. The CDR3 DNA follows: TGTGCCAGCATGGTGAGATGGGGGACAGATACGCAGTATTTT. Its translation: CASMVRWGTDTQYF.

The chain links TRBV5-6 to TRBJ1-2; 9 bases are a match to TRBD1. Germline CDR1 reads SGHDT; CDR2 reads YYEEEE. The CDR3 loop spans 13 amino acids. Trimming cost V 2 bases and J 8 bases; bases outside gene matches: 4. CDR3: CASSFTGGAGYTF. The CDR3 region has the DNA TGTGCCAGCAGCTTTACAGGGGGCGCAGGCTACACCTTC. The whole variable domain, remainder taken from reference TRBV5-6 and TRBJ1-2, is DAGVTQSPTHLIKTRGQQVTLRCSPKSGHDTVSWYQQALGQGPQFIFQYYEEEERQRGNFPDRFSGHQFPNYSSELNVNALLLGDSALYLCASSFTGGAGYTFGSGTRLTVV.

The V and J genes are TRBV30 and TRBJ2-5, with 10 nucleotides matching TRBD2. Unmatched junction bases numbered 9, after V lost 1 base and J lost 7 bases. This CDR3 contains 15 residues. CDR1 is GTSNPN, CDR2 SVGIG, per germline (reference sequence). For the CDR3, the DNA is TGTGCCTGGAGTGCCGGACTAGCGGCCCGAATGACCCAGTACTTC. Translating gives CAWSAGLAARMTQYF.

The chain employs TRBV5-4 and TRBJ2-5, with 10 positions matching TRBD1. The CDR3 loop spans 16 amino acids. Germline trimming cut 4 bases from V and 5 bases from J; bases unmatched to any gene: 11. Germline-derived CDR1 and CDR2 are SGHNT and YYREEE (reference sequence). CDR3 amino acids: CASSHGGQGMSETQYF. CDR3 coding DNA: TGTGCCAGCAGCCACGGGGGACAGGGGATGAGTGAGACCCAGTACTTC.

Relative to its sample, this clone is medium-sized. The chain is built from TRBV7-6 and TRBJ2-5; possibly TRBD2 for D (6 bases). CDR3 size: 13 residues. V lost 3 bases to trimming and J lost 5 bases, with 10 bases between them. Germline-derived CDR1 and CDR2 are SGHVS and FNYEAQ. This chain's CDR3 is CASSFRAGETQYF. The CDR3 DNA reads TGTGCCAGCAGCTTCAGGGCGGGGGAGACCCAGTACTTC.

V gene TRBV6-1 combines with J gene TRBJ1-2, with D maybe TRBD1 (5 bases). V lost 6 bases and J 4 bases, leaving 18 bases between the germline ends. CDR3 length: 15 amino acids. Germline CDR1 and CDR2: MNHNS and SASEGT. The CDR3 spells CASSVGRNPSYGYTF. Here the CDR3 DNA reads TGTGCCAGCAGCGTGGGACGGAACCCTTCCTATGGCTACACCTTC.

A few counts support this clone. The rearrangement uses TRBV5-1 and TRBJ1-1, with D tentatively TRBD1 (5 bases). The CDR3 totals 13 residues. Trimming took off 5 bases at V and 3 bases at J, with 11 bases between the two ends. Germline V gene data show CDR1 as SGHRS and CDR2 as YFSETQ. The DNA for the CDR3 is TGCGCCAGCAGGAAAGGGGAGGACACTGAAGCTTTCTTT. Residues: CASRKGEDTEAFF.

CDR3 sequence (DNA): TGTGCCACCCTCCCATACACAGATACGCAGTATTTT. Its protein is CATLPYTDTQYF. V is TRBV7-3 and J is TRBJ2-3, with D unresolved. Trimming took 10 bases from V and 2 from J, leaving 10 bases between them. The V gene's germline CDR1 is SGHTA and CDR2 FQGTGA. The CDR3 is 12 residues long.

The CDR3 spells CASSSGGSEINYGYTF. The DNA of the CDR3 is TGTGCCAGCAGCTCGGGGGGAAGTGAGATCAACTATGGCTACACCTTC. The chain links TRBV7-2 to TRBJ1-2; D is possibly TRBD1 (5 bases). The length of the CDR3 is 16 residues. From germline, CDR1 is SGHTA and CDR2 FQGNSA. V lost 4 bases and J lost 2, with 17 bases in between.

This clone was observed a handful of times. The chain links TRBV4-1 to TRBJ2-7; D is perhaps TRBD2 (6 bases). V dropped 0 bases and J dropped 3 bases, with 9 bases sitting between them. The germline V gene has CDR1 MGHRA and CDR2 YSYEKL. The CDR3 has 14 amino acids. The CDR3 coding sequence is TGCGCCAGCAGCCAAGATGGGACTCGCTACGAGCAGTACTTC. Translated: CASSQDGTRYEQYF.

The chain has TRBV5-5 and TRBJ2-1, with D possibly TRBD1 on 6 matching bases. CDR3 length equals 15 residues. The V end was cut by 7 bases, the J end by 9 bases, with 23 bases between. Germline V gene lookup returns CDR1 SGHKS and CDR2 YYEKEE (reference sequence). CDR3 in DNA: TGTGCCAGCGACGCCTTGGGGGCGCTGGCCGTTGAGCAGTTCTTC. Amino acids: CASDALGALAVEQFF. Full variable domain (missing parts from reference TRBV5-5 and TRBJ2-1): DAGVTQSPTHLIKTRGQQVTLRCSPISGHKSVSWYQQVLGQGPQFIFQYYEKEERGRGNFPDRFSARQFPNYSSELNVNALLLGDSALYLCASDALGALAVEQFFGPGTRLTVL.